This TCR beta chain emerged from a study of human T cells and chemical hapten exposure. Overall study context: Patients were given diphenylcyclopropenone on the scalp weekly across the roughly 25-week study.

Time point given: patch test 2, 6 weeks after DPC sensitization. As to treatment: therapeutic diphenylcyclopropenone sensitization with weekly scalp DPC. TCRdb used MiXCR to reprocess the RACE reads, holding one entry per CDR3 protein. The sample includes some 350,000 distinct CDR3 sequences, just under 6.5% of them seen just once. Many counts were recorded for this clonotype. The germline V gene has CDR1 MNHEY and CDR2 SVGEGT. The CDR3 has 14 amino acids. V lost 5 bases to trimming and J lost 3 bases; unmatched junction nucleotides: 3. The receptor was isolated from a woman aged 18 to 35 with alopecia areata. Some clones in this sample may be carry-over from other donors' samples. This chain joins TRBV6-2 or TRBV6-3 and TRBJ2-1; 8 bases align to TRBD2. The sample in question was whole blood, obtained in connection with sensitization to the hapten diphenylcyclopropenone (DPC). The chain's CDR3 is CASSRGGDYNEQFF. For the CDR3, the DNA is TGTGCCAGCAGTCGGGGGGGGGACTACAATGAGCAGTTCTTC.